This TCR beta chain emerged from a study of graft-versus-host responses after intestinal transplantation. The overall study: The study gave all recipients anti-thymocyte globulin induction, then tacrolimus and steroids for 2 to 3 years. Study-wide findings and caveats: Detection of GvH clones occurred in recipient marrow, and some had their first appearance in ileum or blood.

This CDR3 spans 13 amino acids. V lost 3 bases to trimming and J lost 5 bases, with 10 bases between them. In germline, CDR1 is WSHSY, CDR2 SAAADI. Sequencing was performed with immunoSEQ multiplex PCR; in TCRdb, only in-frame clones are kept and a portion is missing. This sample yields some 130,000 clones, of which more than 80% are seen a single time; over 0.15% belongs to the top ten. For this clone: The antigen is unknown.

The clonotype comes from a human donor who received an intestinal transplant. The starting material was unstimulated CD4+ T cells sorted from spleen or lymph node cells, obtained before intestinal transplant. V and J are TRBV10-2 and TRBJ2-5, with D possibly being TRBD2 (6 bases). CDR3 in amino acids: CASSDPSEETQYF. The CDR3 nucleotides read TGCGCCAGCAGTGACCCTAGCGAGGAGACCCAGTACTTC.